This T cell receptor beta chain was obtained from a study of cytomegalovirus exposure and HLA in healthy donors. Donors had nominal health at sampling but likely had unrecorded immune exposures. The V gene's germline CDR1 is GTSNPN and CDR2 SVGIG (reference sequence). The CDR3 covers 13 residues. Vbeta (60) and Jbeta (13) primers were used in the PCR. Assay used: immunoSEQ multiplex PCR; TCRdb lists only in-frame clones, some missing. The sample includes 95,000 to 100,000 clones, approximately 76% of them seen just once. Input material: PBMCs. The chain employs TRBV30 and TRBJ2-5; D unresolved. The better agreement between TRBJ2-7 and the DNA end casts doubt on the J call. This receptor was identified in a woman in her sixties in good health and CMV-seropositive. The CDR3, as DNA: TGTGCCTGGAGTGTAAACGCCGAATACGAGCAGTACTTC. Its translation: CAWSVNAEYEQYF.